Each of the 14 T cell receptor beta chains below was sequenced from the same sample in a study of blood T cell repertoires in COVID-19. The method was immunoSEQ multiplex PCR; TCRdb's version includes in-frame clones alone and lacks a portion of them. Among 99,000 or so clones, roughly 82% were seen once, and the ten largest hold about 5%. The sample comprised peripheral blood. The receptors here all came from a man aged 55-75 years with acute or convalescent COVID-19.

The gene calls are TRBV3-1 (or the pseudogene TRBV3-2) and TRBJ2-4; 7 nucleotides agree with TRBD2. The junction had 6 bases not matched to a gene; V was cut back by 0 bases and J by 4 bases. Looked up from germline, CDR1 is LGHDT and CDR2 is YNNKEL (reference sequence). The CDR3 covers 16 residues. CDR3 amino acids: CASSQDGRETKNIQYF. CDR3 bases: TGTGCCAGCAGCCAAGATGGGCGGGAGACAAAAAACATTCAGTACTTC.

This chain connects TRBV19 to TRBJ1-1; 10 nucleotides line up with TRBD1. The CDR3 loop spans 14 amino acids. V trimming: 7 bases; J trimming: 5 bases; junction bases outside the gene matches: 7. The germline gives CDR1 LNHDA, CDR2 SQIVND (reference sequence). CDR3 in DNA: TGTGCCAGTACCTCGACAGGGGGCTATACTGAAGCTTTCTTT. It specifies CASTSTGGYTEAFF.

The J gene is TRBJ2-5, the V gene TRBV5-1; tentative D call: TRBD1 (5 bases). Trimming removed 0 bases at V and 2 bases at J, with 11 bases between. This CDR3 is built from 15 residues. The germline CDR1 and CDR2 sequences are SGHRS and YFSETQ. The CDR3, as DNA: TGCGCCAGCAGCTTGGAATGGGGCAGGCAAGAGACCCAGTACTTC. This sequence encodes CASSLEWGRQETQYF.

The V and J genes are TRBV7-9 and TRBJ2-7; no firm D call. The germline V gene encodes CDR1 SEHNR and CDR2 FQNEAQ (reference sequence). Trimming cost V 5 bases and J 10 bases, with 15 bases left between them. The CDR3 length is 12 residues. The DNA of the CDR3 is TGTGCCAGCAGCCTCCAATTGGGCATACAGTACTTC. This sequence encodes CASSLQLGIQYF.

The chain couples TRBV7-3 to TRBJ1-6; TRBD1 aligns across 10 bases. The CDR3 is made up of 16 amino acids. V shed 2 bases and J 7 bases; nucleotides not matched to a gene: 5. Germline V CDR1 and CDR2: SGHTA, FQGTGA. The CDR3 nucleotides are TGTGCCAGCAGCTTAGGGGGACAGGGGATGAATTCACCCCTCCACTTT. The encoded protein is CASSLGGQGMNSPLHF. Filled out from reference TRBV7-3 and TRBJ1-6, the complete variable domain reads GAGVSQTPSNKVTEKGKYVELRCDPISGHTALYWYRQSLGQGPEFLIYFQGTGAADDSGLPNDRFFAVRPEGSVSTLKIQRTERGDSAVYLCASSLGGQGMNSPLHFGNGTRLTVT.

V is TRBV29-1 and J is TRBJ1-1; TRBD1 is a possible D gene (5 bases). Deletions cut 1 base from V and 5 bases from J, with 14 bases between. This CDR3 contains 14 residues. Germline assignment: CDR1 SQVTM and CDR2 ANQGSEA. CDR3 loop: CSVEGDSLGTEAFF. CDR3 nucleotides: TGCAGCGTTGAAGGGGACTCCCTGGGGACTGAAGCTTTCTTT.

The V gene is TRBV6-2 or TRBV6-3, the J gene TRBJ2-7; TRBD2 agrees at 10 bases. Trimming removed 6 bases from V and 2 bases from J; junction bases left unmatched: 7. Germline assignment: CDR1 MNHEY and CDR2 SVGEGT. This CDR3 is built from 15 residues. The CDR3 nucleotides read TGTGCCAGCAGCCCGGGACTAGCGCCAACCTACGAGCAGTACTTC. Its protein is CASSPGLAPTYEQYF.

The chain has TRBV11-3 and TRBJ2-1; D is undetermined. V shed 2 bases and J shed 7 bases, with 15 bases lying between them. From germline, CDR1 is SGHNT and CDR2 YENEEA. The CDR3 is made up of 15 amino acids. CDR3 DNA: TGTGCCAGCAGCTTATCCAACGCGGTCCTAAATGAGCAGTTCTTC. It encodes CASSLSNAVLNEQFF.

The J gene is TRBJ2-2, the V gene TRBV5-4; 13 bases map to TRBD2. V shed 4 bases and J 1 base; nucleotides not matched to a gene: 7. Germline V gene sequence: CDR1 SGHNT, CDR2 YYREEE (reference sequence). The CDR3 totals 18 residues. The CDR3 region is CASSQGTSGALNTGELFF. The DNA of the CDR3 is TGTGCCAGCAGCCAAGGGACTAGCGGGGCCTTGAACACCGGGGAGCTGTTTTTT. The full variable domain, with the rest looked up from reference TRBV5-4 and TRBJ2-2, is ETGVTQSPTHLIKTRGQQVTLRCSSQSGHNTVSWYQQALGQGPQFIFQYYREEENGRGNFPPRFSGLQFPNYSSELNVNALELDDSALYLCASSQGTSGALNTGELFFGEGSRLTVL.

V gene TRBV3-1 (or the pseudogene TRBV3-2) combines with J gene TRBJ2-5; D is undetermined. Germline V gene sequence: CDR1 LGHDT, CDR2 YNNKEL (reference sequence). This CDR3 has 12 residues. The V end was cut by 6 bases, the J end by 3 bases, with 8 bases between. The CDR3 spells CASSPLKETQYF. CDR3 in DNA: TGTGCCAGCAGTCCTTTAAAAGAGACCCAGTACTTC.

The chain uses TRBV6-5 and TRBJ2-5, with D possibly matching TRBD1 (6 bases). CDR1 and CDR2 from the germline V gene are MNHEY and SVGAGI. V lost 6 bases, J lost 1 base, and 12 bases lay in between. The CDR3 runs 14 residues. The chain's CDR3 is CASSAGTFQETQYF. CDR3 DNA: TGTGCCAGCAGCGCCGGGACATTCCAAGAGACCCAGTACTTC.

The rearrangement uses TRBV18 and TRBJ1-4, with 7 positions matching TRBD1. Trimming at V came to 4 bases and at J to 7 bases, leaving 6 bases not matched to a gene. This CDR3 is 14 amino acids long. Per the germline V gene, CDR1 is KGHSH and CDR2 is LQKENI. The CDR3 DNA follows: TGTGCCAGCTCACTAGACAGGGTCGGTGAAAAACTGTTTTTT. Its translation is CASSLDRVGEKLFF.

The chain carries TRBV18 and TRBJ2-1; 8 bases line up with TRBD1. Unmatched junction bases numbered 4, after V lost 3 bases and J lost 3 bases. The CDR3 runs to 15 residues. CDR1 is KGHSH and CDR2 is LQKENI in the germline V gene. The CDR3 DNA reads as TGTGCCAGCTCACCCGGACAGGGAGGCTACAATGAGCAGTTCTTC. Its protein is CASSPGQGGYNEQFF.

The chain joins TRBV18 to TRBJ1-3, with D possibly matching TRBD1 (6 bases). Germline V gives CDR1 KGHSH, CDR2 LQKENI. The V end lost 6 bases, the J end lost 0 bases, and 9 bases lay between the germline ends. CDR3 length equals 14 residues. The CDR3 sequence is CASSTGISGNTIYF. For the CDR3, the DNA is TGTGCCAGCTCCACAGGGATCTCTGGAAACACCATATATTTT.